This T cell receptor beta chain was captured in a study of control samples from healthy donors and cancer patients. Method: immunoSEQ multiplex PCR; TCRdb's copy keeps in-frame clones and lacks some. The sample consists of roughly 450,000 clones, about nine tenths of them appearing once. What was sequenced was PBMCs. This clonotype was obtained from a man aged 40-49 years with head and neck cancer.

As DNA, the CDR3 is TGTGCCAGTAGTTCCCGGGGATGGAGCACTGAAGCTTTCTTT. It encodes CASSSRGWSTEAFF. The V gene is TRBV19, the J gene TRBJ1-1; D unresolved. The CDR3 contains 14 residues. Germline V lookup: CDR1 LNHDA, CDR2 SQIVND (reference sequence). The V end was cut by 5 bases, the J end by 4 bases, with 14 bases between.